The next 20 T cell receptor beta chains were all read from a single sample in a study of OX40 agonist ivuxolimab in advanced cancers. The table came from immunoSEQ multiplex PCR; TCRdb's copy has only in-frame clones and leaves some out. The sample has about 69,000 clones, around 89% seen once. The sample in question was CD4+ or CD8+ T cells sorted from blood, obtained in a trial of the OX40 agonist ivuxolimab. The source of these receptors is an adult with an advanced solid tumor such as melanoma, head and neck, liver or kidney cancer.

The CDR3 DNA follows: TGTGCCAGCAGGGGAGGGGGCCTAGCGGGAGAGTCCTACAATGAGCAGTTCTTC. Amino acid sequence: CASRGGGLAGESYNEQFF. The chain has TRBV7-2 and TRBJ2-1, with 10 positions matching TRBD2. This CDR3 comprises 18 residues. Germline V gene sequence: CDR1 SGHTA, CDR2 FQGNSA. Trimming at V came to 6 bases and at J to 1 base, leaving 12 bases not matched to a gene. The whole variable domain, remainder taken from reference TRBV7-2 and TRBJ2-1, is GAGVSQSPSNKVTEKGKDVELRCDPISGHTALYWYRQSLGQGLEFLIYFQGNSAPDKSGLPSDRFSAERTGGSVSTLTIQRTQQEDSAVYLCASRGGGLAGESYNEQFFGPGTRLTVL.

This sequence joins TRBV27 and TRBJ2-4, with TRBD2 matching over 9 bases. CDR1 and CDR2 (germline): MNHEY, SMNVEV (reference sequence). The CDR3 has 14 residues. V lost 6 bases to trimming and J lost 6 bases; unmatched junction nucleotides: 6. The CDR3 DNA follows: TGTGCCAGCAGCCGGCGGGGGGGATCAAACATTCAGTACTTC. Amino acid sequence: CASSRRGGSNIQYF.

This chain joins TRBV5-1 and TRBJ1-1; D call uncertain. The CDR3 covers 11 residues. Germline V gene data show CDR1 as SGHRS and CDR2 as YFSETQ. The V gene lost 4 bases and the J gene lost 0 bases, with 1 base spanning the gap. CDR3 in DNA: TGCGCCAGCAGCCTGAACACTGAAGCTTTCTTT. This codes for CASSLNTEAFF. The full variable domain, rest sourced from reference TRBV5-1 and TRBJ1-1, is KAGVTQTPRYLIKTRGQQVTLSCSPISGHRSVSWYQQTPGQGLQFLFEYFSETQRNKGNFPGRFSGRQFSNSRSEMNVSTLELGDSALYLCASSLNTEAFFGQGTRLTVV.

This chain uses TRBV6-6 with TRBJ1-5; D is unresolved. The ends were cut back, 8 bases at V and 7 bases at J, with 9 bases in the middle. The CDR3 consists of 11 residues. CDR1 is MNHNY, CDR2 SVGAGI, per germline (reference sequence). The CDR3 protein is CASGESQPQHF. The CDR3 DNA reads as TGTGCCAGCGGGGAGAGCCAGCCCCAGCATTTT.

The chain has TRBV11-2 and TRBJ1-2, with 7 bases fitting TRBD1. CDR1 is SGHAT and CDR2 is FQNNGV in the germline V gene. Trimming took 2 bases from V and 3 from J; bases not matched to a gene: 0. This CDR3 contains 13 residues. The CDR3 region is CASSLQGDYGYTF. CDR3 in DNA: TGTGCCAGCAGCTTACAGGGGGACTATGGCTACACCTTC.

The chain couples TRBV10-3 to TRBJ2-7; 11 nucleotides align to TRBD1. Germline CDR1 and CDR2: ENHRY and SYGVKD. CDR3 size: 14 residues. Trimming took 6 bases from V and 3 from J; bases not matched to a gene: 4. This CDR3 reads CAIRPGQGVYEQYF. CDR3 nucleotides: TGTGCCATCAGACCGGGACAGGGGGTCTACGAGCAGTACTTC.

The chain recombines TRBV7-8 with TRBJ2-1, with a weak D call TRBD1 (6 bases). The V and J ends lost 0 bases and 9 bases respectively, with 18 bases between them. Germline lookup yields CDR1 SGHVS and CDR2 FQNEAQ. This CDR3 comprises 16 residues. Here the CDR3 reads CASSLASGTRSTEQFF. The CDR3 nucleotides are TGTGCCAGCAGCTTAGCCTCCGGGACACGGAGCACTGAGCAGTTCTTC.

The chain joins TRBV28 to TRBJ2-1; D not resolved. From germline, CDR1 is MDHEN and CDR2 SYDVKM. The CDR3 consists of 11 residues. V dropped 8 bases and J dropped 8 bases, with 10 bases sitting between them. CDR3 DNA: TGTGCCAGCGGCATCCACGATGAGCAGTTCTTC. Protein product: CASGIHDEQFF.

The chain couples TRBV7-2 to TRBJ1-1, with TRBD1 matching over 7 bases. The V segment lost 3 bases and the J segment 0 bases; nucleotides outside the gene matches: 7. CDR3 length: 16 residues. Germline loops: CDR1 SGHTA, CDR2 FQGNSA. The CDR3 DNA reads TGTGCCAGCAGCTTCCCAGGGGGTGGGATGAACACTGAAGCTTTCTTT. This gives the protein CASSFPGGGMNTEAFF.

The chain couples TRBV4-3 to TRBJ1-2; maybe TRBD1 (5 bases). This CDR3 has 13 residues. The V gene's germline CDR1 is LGHNA and CDR2 YSLEER. V was shortened by 3 bases and J by 3 bases, with 8 bases between the two germline ends. The CDR3 nucleotides read TGCGCCAGCAGCCAGGGGCTGGACTATGGCTACACCTTC. Translation gives CASSQGLDYGYTF.

J is TRBJ2-1 and V is TRBV7-3; D possibly corresponds to TRBD1 (5 bases). The germline V gene has CDR1 SGHTA and CDR2 FQGTGA. V was cut by 1 base and J by 8 bases, with 15 bases left in between. The CDR3 consists of 15 residues. The CDR3 DNA is TGTGCCAGCAGCTTAAGGGCAGGGTCGCCGGATGAGCAGTTCTTC. Translated, it gives CASSLRAGSPDEQFF.

This clone was detected only a few times. The rearrangement joins TRBV25-1 to TRBJ1-2; tentatively, D is TRBD1 (6 bases). Trimming left V 3 bases short and J 2 bases short, with 10 bases between. Germline V gene sequence: CDR1 MGHDK, CDR2 SYGVNS. The CDR3 sequence is 14 residues long. This chain's CDR3 is CASSEFGQNYGYTF. CDR3 nucleotide sequence: TGTGCCAGCAGTGAGTTCGGACAGAACTATGGCTACACCTTC.

V usage is TRBV4-3 and J usage is TRBJ2-5; 10 positions agree with TRBD1. The end of the DNA is better explained by TRBJ2-7, so the J call may be wrong. Germline CDR1 LGHNA, CDR2 YSLEER. This CDR3 is built from 15 residues. CDR3 sequence: CASSREDRGVHEQYF. The CDR3 DNA follows: TGCGCCAGCAGCCGGGAGGACAGGGGGGTCCACGAGCAGTACTTC.

This clone was seen once. The chain links TRBV16 to TRBJ2-3; D is unresolved. The CDR3 runs to 13 residues. Germline V gene data show CDR1 as KGHSY and CDR2 as FQNENV. Trimming removed 7 bases at V and 2 bases at J, with 10 bases between. CDR3 bases: TGTGCCAGCACCCGCCACTACACAGATACGCAGTATTTT. Residues: CASTRHYTDTQYF.

The V gene is TRBV11-2, the J gene TRBJ2-5; D is possibly TRBD1 (5 bases). V was shortened by 0 bases and J by 5 bases, with 13 bases between the two germline ends. Germline-derived CDR1 and CDR2 are SGHAT and FQNNGV. The CDR3 extends over 15 amino acids. In DNA form, the CDR3 reads TGTGCCAGCAGCTTAGATGGCAGGGTGGTCGAGACCCAGTACTTC. Translating gives CASSLDGRVVETQYF. The whole variable domain, remainder taken from reference TRBV11-2 and TRBJ2-5, is EAGVAQSPRYKIIEKRQSVAFWCNPISGHATLYWYQQILGQGPKLLIQFQNNGVVDDSQLPKDRFSAERLKGVDSTLKIQPAKLEDSAVYLCASSLDGRVVETQYFGPGTRLLVL.

This chain links TRBV19 with TRBJ2-1, with D perhaps TRBD2 (7 bases). Germline V gives CDR1 LNHDA, CDR2 SQIVND (reference sequence). CDR3 length: 15 amino acids. Trimming removed 2 bases at V and 8 bases at J, with 16 bases between. This CDR3 is CASSIMAGALHEQFF. The CDR3 DNA is TGTGCCAGTAGTATAATGGCGGGGGCGTTGCATGAGCAGTTCTTC.

A few counts support this clone. The chain has TRBV5-4 and TRBJ1-1; TRBD1 might be the D (6 bases). V was cut by 0 bases and J by 4 bases, with 16 bases left in between. CDR1 is SGHNT and CDR2 is YYREEE in the germline V gene (reference sequence). The CDR3 is 16 amino acids. The CDR3 DNA is TGTGCCAGCAGCTTGGGCGGGGGCAACCCTACCACTGAAGCTTTCTTT. Amino acids: CASSLGGGNPTTEAFF.

The chain is built from TRBV28 and TRBJ2-4, with 7 bases identical to TRBD1. The CDR3 has 15 amino acids. V was pared by 4 bases and J by 1 base, with 4 bases of the junction left unmatched. The germline V gene has CDR1 MDHEN and CDR2 SYDVKM. The CDR3: CASSSPQGAKNIQYF. CDR3 DNA: TGTGCCAGCAGTTCCCCACAGGGGGCCAAAAACATTCAGTACTTC.

The chain links TRBV28 to TRBJ1-1; D unclear. Germline values: CDR1 MDHEN, CDR2 SYDVKM. V was shortened by 5 bases and J by 0 bases, with 7 bases between the two germline ends. The CDR3 covers 13 residues. The CDR3 sequence is CASSPSMNTEAFF. Written as DNA, the CDR3 is TGTGCCAGCAGTCCCTCCATGAACACTGAAGCTTTCTTT.

This clone was counted only a few times. The V gene is TRBV7-2, the J gene TRBJ1-1; 7 bases match TRBD1. This CDR3 spans 14 amino acids. Germline trimming cut 5 bases from V and 9 bases from J; bases unmatched to any gene: 12. CDR1 is SGHTA, CDR2 FQGNSA, per germline. The CDR3 coding sequence is TGTGCCAGCAGCAAAACAGGGACAGAGATTAAAGCTTTCTTT. It encodes CASSKTGTEIKAFF.